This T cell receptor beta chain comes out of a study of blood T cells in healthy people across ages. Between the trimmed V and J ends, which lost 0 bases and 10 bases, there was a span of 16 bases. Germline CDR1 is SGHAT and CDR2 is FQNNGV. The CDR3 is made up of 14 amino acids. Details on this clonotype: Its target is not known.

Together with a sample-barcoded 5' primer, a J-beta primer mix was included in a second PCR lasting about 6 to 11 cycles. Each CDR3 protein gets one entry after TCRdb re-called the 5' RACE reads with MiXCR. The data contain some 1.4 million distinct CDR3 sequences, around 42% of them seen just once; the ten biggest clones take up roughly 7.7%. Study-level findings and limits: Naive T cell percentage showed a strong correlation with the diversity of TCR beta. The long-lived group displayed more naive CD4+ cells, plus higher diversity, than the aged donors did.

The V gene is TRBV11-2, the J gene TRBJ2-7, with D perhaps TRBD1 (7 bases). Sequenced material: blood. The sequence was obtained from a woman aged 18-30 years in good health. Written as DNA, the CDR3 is TGTGCCAGCAGCTTAGAGGCAGGGGGGACGCTCCAGTACTTC. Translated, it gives CASSLEAGGTLQYF.